This T cell receptor beta chain was found in a study of tumor and adjacent non-tumor tissue in lung cancer. On the study more broadly: The patients, 10 men and 4 to 6 women, were roughly 30 to 80 with stage I to III disease.

Three rounds of nested PCR, following a modified ARM-PCR protocol, produced the TCRbeta library. Using its own MiXCR run on the multiplex PCR reads, TCRdb lists one record per CDR3 protein. The table shows 50,000 or so distinct CDR3 sequences, with about 79% occurring only once. Study outcomes and limitations: Higher tumor TCR diversity was associated with shorter survival.

This sample's RNA came from whole unsorted tissue. More than 3 cm separated this lung sample from the edge of the tumor. Comment on this clonotype: As yet, its antigen is unknown. At one end, the junction sequence differs from germline, possibly due to a read error.

The CDR3 runs to 16 residues. Germline values: CDR1 LGHNA, CDR2 YNFKEQ. The chain links TRBV4-2 to TRBJ1-2; D is uncertain. The sequence came from a woman aged 60 to 75 with non-small cell lung cancer. The sample was distant non-tumor lung tissue. As DNA, the CDR3 is TGTACCAGCAGCCTGAGCAACCTGGATAGTAACTATGGCTACACCTTC. Its protein is CTSSLSNLDSNYGYTF.